The T cell receptor (beta chain) described here comes from a study of regulatory T cells in long-lasting Graves disease (dated by TCRdb to about 2021). For the wider study: Antithyroid drugs had been taken for less than 3 months by newly diagnosed Graves' disease patients. The study was registered as a clinical trial and conducted in China. A total of around 35 samples were covered by TCR sequencing, comprising around 13 persistent and approximately 20 newly diagnosed Graves' disease patients. Peripheral blood TCR sequencing and RNA sequencing compared persistent Graves' disease patients with newly diagnosed Graves' disease patients.

For CDR1 and CDR2, the germline V gene lists SGDLS and YYNGEE. From the cysteine up to the phenylalanine, the CDR3 has a length of 17 residues. Only the CDR3 part of the read is kept: 51 bases, read in frame from the first base. The time point label on this specimen signifies: newly diagnosed GD, antithyroid drugs for less than 3 months. RNA was extracted from PBMCs in TRIzol for both TCR sequencing and RNA sequencing. The diagnosis of Graves' disease followed American Thyroid Association guidelines. The patients came from an endocrinology department in Xi'an, China. From each patient, approximately 10 milliliters of peripheral blood was collected into an EDTA anticoagulant tube. Ficoll Paque Plus density gradient separation was used to isolate PBMCs, and no additional T cell sorting was done. RNA quality was checked with an Agilent 2100 Bioanalyzer and agarose gel, and concentration with a NanoDrop 2000.

Overall study outcomes, separate from this receptor: Peripheral blood alone was examined, since thyroid tissue, which constituted the primary lesion, could not be accessed. More public clonotypes were shared among persistent patients (fewer than 3,000) than among newly diagnosed patients (roughly 1,000). Preferential use of TRBV28, TRBJ1-2 and TRBJ2-5 was observed in persistent disease, whereas TRBV20-1 and TRBJ2-1 were favored in newly diagnosed disease. As a limitation, the authors acknowledged that the small sample size may reduce accuracy. Sequencing and analysis were limited to the TCR beta chain. Compared with newly diagnosed patients, patients with persistent Graves' disease had lower TCR Shannon entropy and fewer highly expanded clones, which suggests clonal expansion.

This clonotype was recorded many times. Its antigen has not been determined. The junction does not match germline at one end; this may be a read error. Library generation was performed with multiplex PCR. The sequencer was an Illumina HiSeq 4000. CDR3 regions were amplified by Arm-PCR with iRepertoire HTBI primers to construct TCR beta libraries. Gel purification was performed on PCR products prior to sequencing. The paper's processing steps were these. Across samples, roughly 60 TRBV and 13 to 15 TRBJ segments were identified and used for gene usage analysis of CDR3 amino acid clonotypes. COPE and FqMerger were used to merge filtered high-quality paired reads into contigs. BLAST was used to align contigs to IMGT TRBV, TRBD and TRBJ reference genes, and CDR3 was defined according to IMGT. Highly expanded clones were defined as clonotypes with a frequency above 0.1%. Repertoire diversity was measured by Shannon entropy, and V-J evenness by the Gini coefficient. A clonotype was considered public if more than one individual shared it. The public reads were run again by TCRdb, first through fastp at Q25 and then through MiXCR, and only productive beta chains were kept. When rows share a CDR3 protein, they turn into one entry using the most common DNA and genes. These V and J calls originate from TCRdb's pipeline instead of the authors' own analysis. This sample is represented by approximately 210,000 distinct CDR3 sequences; around 17% of them were singletons. The top ten clonotypes cover approximately 20% of the sample.

The TCR sequence derives from a female donor with Graves disease. Sample: peripheral blood mononuclear cells (PBMCs), taken at new diagnosis, from a patient treated with antithyroid drugs. The chain uses TRBV9 and TRBJ2-3; a confident D gene designation cannot be given. At the DNA level, the sequence is TGCGCCAGCAGCTTGTATCCAGCAGAGTTTCGGGCAGATACGCAGTATTTT. Its amino acids are CASSLYPAEFRADTQYF.